This T cell receptor (beta chain) was documented in a study of T cells after yellow fever vaccination. TCRdb re-called the 5' RACE reads through MiXCR, storing one row per CDR3 protein. The table includes about 400,000 distinct CDR3 sequences, around a tenth detected once. This clonotype has a handful of counts. The germline V gene has CDR1 SEHNR and CDR2 FQNEAQ (reference sequence). V gave up 3 bases and J gave up 0 bases, with 15 bases separating them. CDR3 size: 16 residues. The V gene is TRBV7-9, the J gene TRBJ2-7; perhaps TRBD1 as D (6 bases). Sequencing used PBMCs, obtained on the day of the first yellow fever vaccination. The sequence was collected from a man aged 18 to 30 who received the YFV17D yellow fever vaccine. The CDR3 region is CASSLSVGTSSYEQYF. In DNA form, the CDR3 reads TGTGCCAGCAGCTTGTCCGTTGGGACAAGCTCCTACGAGCAGTACTTC.